Listed below are T cell receptor beta chains from one sample, sequenced in a study of T cell responses to AZD1222 COVID-19 vaccine. Produced via immunoSEQ multiplex PCR; TCRdb's table is partial and in-frame only. The top ten hold 8% to 9.5% of the sample, which has some 130,000 clones, around 90% seen once. The sample here was peripheral blood, taken on day 0 of AZD1222 vaccination. These receptors were obtained from an adult in good health. Each CDR3 is given with its conserved first and last residue.

V | length | CDR3
TRBV28 | 15 | CASSLVQGLNTEAFF
TRBV18 | 16 | CASSPLPTGDSYEQYF
TRBV5-1 | 12 | CASRERDNEQFF
TRBV5-1 | 14 | CASAFVGSDNEQFF
TRBV27 | 15 | CASSEDRGRGEKLFF
TRBV14 | 16 | CASSPRESLLGNTIYF
TRBV4-1 | 14 | CASSLGTITNEQYF
TRBV7-3 | 13 | CASSLGLADEQFF
TRBV5-6 | 18 | CASSFTSGGADVKNIQYF
TRBV7-9 | 16 | CASSLVGRNSNQPQHF
TRBV14 | 15 | CASSQQTSGSGTQYF
TRBV9 | 17 | CASSADRGQMDNSPLHF
TRBV7-9 | 13 | CASSLQGGTEAFF
TRBV6-6 | 13 | CASSQATNYGYTF
TRBV14 | 12 | CASSRDINEQFF
TRBV2 | 14 | CASSILGGSDTQYF
TRBV19 | 15 | CASSSTTGLSEKLFF
TRBV27 | 14 | CASSPSSGWYEQYF
TRBV19 | 14 | CASRVGPNTGELFF
TRBV7-3 | 15 | CASSLLGQGYNEQFF
TRBV6-5 | 14 | CASSSIAGSEKLFF
TRBV5-8 | 16 | CASSLGQGLLTGELFF
TRBV2 | 14 | CASRDRQVDYGYTF
TRBV29-1 | 14 | CSVEAPSGGEKLFF
TRBV6-5 | 13 | CASSYTDRYGYTF
TRBV18 | 13 | CASSPTQSYEQYF
TRBV28 | 13 | CASLGQVNSPLHF
TRBV5-6 | 14 | CASSLVDRGEKLFF
TRBV7-3 | 18 | CASSLRGRAGDFTDTQYF
TRBV25-1 | 17 | CASSEMSRGSVTGELFF
TRBV11-2 | 16 | CASSLGARVANYGYTF
TRBV5-1 | 14 | CASSLAGATYEQYF
TRBV4-1 | 13 | CASSLLAGNEQFF
TRBV5-5 | 13 | CASSFAFQETQYF
TRBV30 | 14 | CAWNRDRGDQPQHF
TRBV5-1 | 12 | CASSLDGDTIYF
TRBV6-2/TRBV6-3 | 11 | CASSSKYEQYF
TRBV19 | 18 | CASSKTGYIILSGNTIYF
TRBV7-8 | 13 | CASSLSRGNTIYF
TRBV18 | 16 | CASSRARTSPPDTQYF
TRBV11-3 | 13 | CASSHSVSYEQYF
TRBV18 | 11 | CASSHQETQYF
TRBV11-1 | 16 | CASSFSPGTRTDTQYF
TRBV6-5 | 13 | CASKSTGLETQYF
TRBV12-3/TRBV12-4 | 11 | CASRYQETQYF
TRBV7-2 | 15 | CASNSGQGGSYEQYF
TRBV3-1/TRBV3-2 | 13 | CASSQLRDAYFTF
TRBV13 | 11 | CASSVTWGAFF
TRBV6-5 | 14 | CASSYPQGDTEAFF
TRBV3-1/TRBV3-2 | 14 | CASSWSGGSDTQYF
TRBV6-6 | 14 | CASSYSTETYEQYF
TRBV19 | 15 | CASRDGQGGKDEQYF